One and the same sample provided the 6 T cell receptor beta chains below, sequenced in a study of cytomegalovirus exposure and HLA in healthy donors. The PCR employed 60 Vbeta primers together with 13 Jbeta primers. TCRdb keeps only in-frame clones here, not all; method: immunoSEQ multiplex PCR. The sample holds over 85,000 clones, around four fifths seen once. The sequenced sample consisted of PBMCs. These receptors all stem from a young man in good health and CMV-seropositive.

The table lists this clone with a count of one. The CDR3 bases are TGTGCCAGCACCTTCCAATTTCTTAACGGACTCTATGGCTACACCTTC. It specifies CASTFQFLNGLYGYTF. V is TRBV5-6 and J is TRBJ1-2, with unresolved D. The length of the CDR3 is 16 residues. The V and J ends lost 6 bases and 4 bases respectively, with 22 bases between them. CDR1 and CDR2 (germline): SGHDT, YYEEEE.

V is TRBV27 and J is TRBJ2-7; no clear D gene. Germline V gene sequence: CDR1 MNHEY, CDR2 SMNVEV (reference sequence). V lost 0 bases, J lost 0 bases, and 9 bases lay in between. The CDR3 contains 15 residues. CDR3 region: CASSLSYGPSYEQYF. CDR3 sequence (DNA): TGTGCCAGCAGTTTATCTTATGGGCCCTCCTACGAGCAGTACTTC.

A few counts support this clone. This chain uses TRBV4-1 with TRBJ1-1; tentatively, D is TRBD1 (6 bases). There are 14 residues in the CDR3. The V gene lost 5 bases and the J gene lost 1 base, with 11 bases spanning the gap. Looked up from germline, CDR1 is MGHRA and CDR2 is YSYEKL. The CDR3 reads CASSAQTGNTEAFF. In DNA, the CDR3 is TGCGCCAGCAGCGCCCAGACAGGGAACACTGAAGCTTTCTTT.

This chain links TRBV19 with TRBJ1-1; possibly TRBD1 for D (6 bases). The CDR3 totals 14 residues. Germline lookup yields CDR1 LNHDA and CDR2 SQIVND (reference sequence). The V gene lost 3 bases and the J gene lost 3 bases, with 11 bases spanning the gap. CDR3 protein: CASSISYRDTEAFF. CDR3 nucleotides: TGTGCCAGTAGTATTTCATACAGGGACACTGAAGCTTTCTTT.

The chain carries TRBV5-1 and TRBJ2-1; 8 bases are a match to TRBD2. From germline, CDR1 is SGHRS and CDR2 YFSETQ. Trimming took 1 base from V and 8 from J; bases not matched to a gene: 11. This CDR3 has 16 residues. The CDR3 nucleotides read TGCGCCAGCAGCTTGTTTGTCGGGGGGGCCGTGTATGAGCAGTTCTTC. This translates into CASSLFVGGAVYEQFF.

This chain joins TRBV18 and TRBJ1-2, with 10 bases aligning to TRBD1. CDR3 length: 14 amino acids. J was trimmed by 6 bases and V by 3 bases; bases with no gene match: 4. Per germline, CDR1 KGHSH and CDR2 LQKENI. DNA of the CDR3: TGTGCCAGCTCACCGGACAGGGGGGTGGATGGCTACACCTTC. Translating gives CASSPDRGVDGYTF.